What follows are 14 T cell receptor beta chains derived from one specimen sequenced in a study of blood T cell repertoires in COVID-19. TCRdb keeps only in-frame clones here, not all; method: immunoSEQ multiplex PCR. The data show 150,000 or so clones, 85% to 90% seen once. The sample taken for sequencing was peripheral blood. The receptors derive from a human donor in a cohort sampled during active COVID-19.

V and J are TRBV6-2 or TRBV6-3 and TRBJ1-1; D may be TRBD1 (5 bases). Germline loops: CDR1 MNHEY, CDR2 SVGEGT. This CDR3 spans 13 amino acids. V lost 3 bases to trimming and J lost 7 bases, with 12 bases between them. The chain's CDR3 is CASSYIRAREAFF. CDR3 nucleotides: TGTGCCAGCAGTTATATCAGGGCTCGTGAAGCTTTCTTT.

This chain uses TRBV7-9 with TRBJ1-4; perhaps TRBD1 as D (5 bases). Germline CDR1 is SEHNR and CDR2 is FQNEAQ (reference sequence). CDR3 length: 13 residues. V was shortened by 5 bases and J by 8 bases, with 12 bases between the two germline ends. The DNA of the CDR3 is TGTGCCAGCAGCCCAGGGTTATACGAAAAACTGTTTTTT. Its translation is CASSPGLYEKLFF.

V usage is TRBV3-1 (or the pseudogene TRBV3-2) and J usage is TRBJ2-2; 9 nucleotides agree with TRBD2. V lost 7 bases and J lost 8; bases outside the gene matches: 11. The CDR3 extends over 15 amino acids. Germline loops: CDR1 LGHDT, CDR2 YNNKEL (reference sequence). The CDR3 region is CASNSRASGNGELFF. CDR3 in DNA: TGTGCCAGCAACAGCCGGGCTAGCGGGAATGGGGAGCTGTTTTTT.

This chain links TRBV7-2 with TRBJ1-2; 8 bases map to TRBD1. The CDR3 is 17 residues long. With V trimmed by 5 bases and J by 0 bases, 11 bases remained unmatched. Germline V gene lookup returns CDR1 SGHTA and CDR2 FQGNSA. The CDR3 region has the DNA TGTGCCAGCAGCCCACGGGACAGGCTGTACTCTAACTATGGCTACACCTTC. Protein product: CASSPRDRLYSNYGYTF.

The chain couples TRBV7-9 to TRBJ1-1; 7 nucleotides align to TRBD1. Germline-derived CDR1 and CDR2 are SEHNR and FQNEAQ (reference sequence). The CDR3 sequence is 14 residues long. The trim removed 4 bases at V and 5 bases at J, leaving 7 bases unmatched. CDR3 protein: CASSSGGLSTEAFF. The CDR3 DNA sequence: TGTGCCAGCAGCTCAGGGGGGTTGAGTACTGAAGCTTTCTTT.

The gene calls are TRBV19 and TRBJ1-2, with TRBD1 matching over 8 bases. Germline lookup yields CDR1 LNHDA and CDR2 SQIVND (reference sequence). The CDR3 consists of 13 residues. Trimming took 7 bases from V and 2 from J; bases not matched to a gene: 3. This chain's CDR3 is CASTGGFNYGYTF. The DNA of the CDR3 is TGTGCCAGTACAGGGGGCTTCAACTATGGCTACACCTTC.

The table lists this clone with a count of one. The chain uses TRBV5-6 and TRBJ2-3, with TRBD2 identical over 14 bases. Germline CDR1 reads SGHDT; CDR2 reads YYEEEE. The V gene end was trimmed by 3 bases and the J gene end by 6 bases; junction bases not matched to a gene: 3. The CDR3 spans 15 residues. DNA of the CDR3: TGTGCCAGCAGCTGGGGGACTAGCGGGAGCGATACGCAGTATTTT. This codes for CASSWGTSGSDTQYF.

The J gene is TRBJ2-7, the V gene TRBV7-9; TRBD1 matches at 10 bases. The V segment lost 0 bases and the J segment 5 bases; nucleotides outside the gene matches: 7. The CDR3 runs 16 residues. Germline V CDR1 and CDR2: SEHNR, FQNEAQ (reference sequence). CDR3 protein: CASSLAVGDRGDEQYF. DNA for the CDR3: TGTGCCAGCAGCTTAGCTGTAGGGGACAGGGGCGACGAGCAGTACTTC.

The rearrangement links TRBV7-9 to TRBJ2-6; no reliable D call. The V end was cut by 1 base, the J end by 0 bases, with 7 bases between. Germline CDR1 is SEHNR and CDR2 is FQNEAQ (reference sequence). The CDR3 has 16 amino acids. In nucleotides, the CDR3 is TGTGCCAGCAGCTTAGGGGCCATCTCTGGGGCCAACGTCCTGACTTTC. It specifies CASSLGAISGANVLTF. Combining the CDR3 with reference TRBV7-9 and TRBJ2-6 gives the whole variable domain DTGVSQNPRHKITKRGQNVTFRCDPISEHNRLYWYRQTLGQGPEFLTYFQNEAQLEKSRLLSDRFSAERPKGSFSTLEIQRTEQGDSAMYLCASSLGAISGANVLTFGAGSRLTVL.

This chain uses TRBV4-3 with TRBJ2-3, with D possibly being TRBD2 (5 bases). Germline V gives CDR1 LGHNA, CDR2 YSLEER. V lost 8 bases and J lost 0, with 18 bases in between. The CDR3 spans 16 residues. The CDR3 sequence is CASAPREVPSTDTQYF. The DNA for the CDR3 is TGCGCCAGCGCGCCCCGGGAAGTCCCTAGCACAGATACGCAGTATTTT.

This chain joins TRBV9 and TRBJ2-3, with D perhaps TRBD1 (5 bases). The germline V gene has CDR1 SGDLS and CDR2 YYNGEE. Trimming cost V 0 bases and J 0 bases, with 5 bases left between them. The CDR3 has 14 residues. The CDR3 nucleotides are TGTGCCAGCAGCGTAGAGGGGAGCACAGATACGCAGTATTTT. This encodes CASSVEGSTDTQYF.

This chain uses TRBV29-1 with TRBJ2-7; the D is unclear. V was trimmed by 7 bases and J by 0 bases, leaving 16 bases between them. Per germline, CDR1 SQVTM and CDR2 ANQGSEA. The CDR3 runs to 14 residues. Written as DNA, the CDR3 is TGCAGCGCCTGGTCTTCCGCCAGCTCCTACGAGCAGTACTTC. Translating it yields CSAWSSASSYEQYF.

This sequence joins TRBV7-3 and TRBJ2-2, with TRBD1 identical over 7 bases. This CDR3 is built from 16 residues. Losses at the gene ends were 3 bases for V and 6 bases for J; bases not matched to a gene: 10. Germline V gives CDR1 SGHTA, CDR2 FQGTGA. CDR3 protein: CASSFRTGPNSGELFF. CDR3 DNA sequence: TGTGCCAGCAGCTTCAGGACAGGCCCAAACTCCGGGGAGCTGTTTTTT.

CDR3 bases: TGTGCCAGCAGCCAAGCCGGGACTACTTTGCAGTTCTTC. Encoded protein: CASSQAGTTLQFF. The rearrangement links TRBV14 to TRBJ2-1, with 7 bases lining up with TRBD2. Germline V gives CDR1 SGHDN, CDR2 FVKESK. The CDR3 is 13 amino acids. Losses at the gene ends were 1 base for V and 12 bases for J; bases not matched to a gene: 6.